This TCR beta chain originates from a study of beta chain features in type 1 diabetes. Whole-study context: Patients looked much like healthy donors when it came to age, gender and cell yields. Overall study results and limits: TCRB CDR3s were moderately but significantly shorter in Type 1 diabetes patients in all four CD4+ subsets.

This clone occurred a few times. Its antigen remains unidentified. Trimming pared 11 bases from V and 0 bases from J, leaving 13 bases between. CDR1 is MDHEN, CDR2 SYDVKM, per germline. The CDR3 extends over 13 amino acids. The isolated RNA, all of it, was reverse transcribed, so expressed TCRB transcripts were what got sequenced. Samples of naive, central memory and regulatory T cells yielded a mean of approximately 3.7 million reads. Produced via immunoSEQ multiplex PCR; TCRdb's table is partial and in-frame only. The data show around 260,000 clones, about a fifth seen once. The TCR was taken from a woman in her 40s with type 1 diabetes. Source material: naive CD4+ T cells from blood. The genes are TRBV28 and TRBJ1-2; TRBD1 is a possible D gene (5 bases). CDR3 sequence: CACWGLTNYGYTF. As DNA, the CDR3 is TGTGCCTGCTGGGGACTGACTAACTATGGCTACACCTTC.